This T cell receptor (beta chain) was sequenced for a study of vaccination effects on CD4 cells after COVID-19. Sequencing followed a ViraFEST assay step that expanded antigen-specific CD4+ T cells with viral peptide pools. At the end of nine to ten days of culture, CD4+ T cells were isolated. All vaccine recipients tested negative for nucleocapsid antibodies and had never contracted SARS-CoV-2 infection. IL-2 medium supplanted half the medium on days 3 and 7. This clone was counted a few times. Antigen: not known. Assay: immunoSEQ multiplex PCR; the TCRdb copy retains only in-frame clones and omits some. Found here are about 27,000 clones, more than 65% of them singletons; the top ten hold roughly 22%. This TCR derives from a human donor who received a COVID-19 vaccine. The specimen comprised CD4+ T cells from PBMCs cultured with HCoV-NL63 spike peptides, sampled before COVID-19 vaccination.

Here the CDR3 DNA reads TGTGCCAGCTCACCAAGGGTCGCAGACAGCTCTGGAAACACCATATATTTT. Translation gives CASSPRVADSSGNTIYF. The chain combines TRBV18 with TRBJ1-3, with D tentatively TRBD1 (5 bases). This CDR3 is built from 17 residues. Germline V gives CDR1 KGHSH, CDR2 LQKENI. Trimming removed 2 bases at V and 0 bases at J, with 14 bases between.